The 23 T cell receptor beta chains below all came from one sample that was sequenced in a study of cytomegalovirus exposure and HLA in healthy donors. Both 60 Vbeta primers and 13 Jbeta primers went into the PCR. Sequenced by immunoSEQ multiplex PCR; TCRdb stores in-frame clones only, minus some. The repertoire has 65,000 to 75,000 clones, around 81% of them found once; the top ten carry 6.3%. Material for sequencing was PBMCs. The source is a man in his forties or fifties in good health and CMV-seronegative.

The rearrangement uses TRBV30 and TRBJ2-3; D perhaps matches TRBD2 (5 bases). Germline V CDR1 and CDR2: GTSNPN, SVGIG (reference sequence). Deletions cut 0 bases from V and 6 bases from J, with 13 bases between. CDR3 length: 14 amino acids. The CDR3 protein is CAWSVSGWSDTQYF. The CDR3, as DNA: TGTGCCTGGAGTGTGTCGGGGTGGTCGGATACGCAGTATTTT.

The chain joins TRBV30 to TRBJ2-1; D may be TRBD1 (5 bases). V lost 0 bases and J 0 bases, leaving 9 bases between the germline ends. Looked up from germline, CDR1 is GTSNPN and CDR2 is SVGIG (reference sequence). This CDR3 has 15 residues. The CDR3 is CAWSVVTVSYNEQFF. CDR3 sequence (DNA): TGTGCCTGGAGTGTGGTGACAGTCTCCTACAATGAGCAGTTCTTC.

This sequence joins TRBV30 and TRBJ2-7; 9 nucleotides agree with TRBD1. With 8 bases clipped from V and 5 bases from J, the junction kept 10 bases outside the gene matches. This CDR3 is built from 13 residues. Germline V CDR1 and CDR2: GTSNPN, SVGIG (reference sequence). DNA of the CDR3: TGTGCCGTCGGACAGGGGACGGGCCACGAGCAGTACTTC. It specifies CAVGQGTGHEQYF. Based on the CDR3 plus reference TRBV30 and TRBJ2-7, the full variable domain is SQTIHQWPATLVQPVGSPLSLECTVEGTSNPNLYWYRQAAGRGLQLLFYSVGIGQISSEVPQNLSASRPQDRQFILSSKKLLLSDSGFYLCAVGQGTGHEQYFGPGTRLTVT.

The V gene is TRBV5-4, the J gene TRBJ2-5; tentative D call: TRBD2 (5 bases). The CDR3 extends over 16 amino acids. In germline, CDR1 is SGHNT, CDR2 YYREEE (reference sequence). V was cut by 1 base and J by 1 base, with 14 bases left in between. CDR3 amino acids: CASSLRGQEPQETQYF. The CDR3 DNA sequence: TGTGCCAGCAGCTTGAGAGGGCAGGAGCCCCAAGAGACCCAGTACTTC.

This clone was found a few times. The chain recombines TRBV5-4 with TRBJ2-1; 8 bases line up with TRBD1. This CDR3 contains 14 residues. The junction had 0 bases not matched to a gene; V was cut back by 0 bases and J by 4 bases. Germline lookup yields CDR1 SGHNT and CDR2 YYREEE (reference sequence). CDR3 amino acids: CASSLGTGYNEQFF. CDR3 DNA: TGTGCCAGCAGCTTGGGGACAGGGTACAATGAGCAGTTCTTC.

The chain is built from TRBV2 and TRBJ1-2, with 9 bases lining up with TRBD1. The trim removed 4 bases at V and 2 bases at J, leaving 5 bases unmatched. The CDR3 is made up of 15 amino acids. In germline, CDR1 is SNHLY, CDR2 FYNNEI. CDR3 sequence: CASSVVTGGNYGYTF. CDR3 bases: TGTGCCAGCAGTGTGGTTACAGGGGGCAACTATGGCTACACCTTC.

V is TRBV6-1 and J is TRBJ1-2, with D possibly TRBD1 on 5 matching bases. The length of the CDR3 is 15 residues. V lost 3 bases to trimming and J lost 5 bases, with 16 bases between them. Germline values: CDR1 MNHNS, CDR2 SASEGT. The chain's CDR3 is CASSDVRGAAYGYTF. Written as DNA, the CDR3 is TGTGCCAGCAGTGATGTAAGGGGTGCGGCATATGGCTACACCTTC.

This clone was detected ten times or more. The rearrangement joins TRBV10-3 to TRBJ1-6, with 7 positions matching TRBD1. This CDR3 contains 14 residues. With 11 bases clipped from V and 9 bases from J, the junction kept 13 bases outside the gene matches. Germline V gene data show CDR1 as ENHRY and CDR2 as SYGVKD. The CDR3, as DNA: TGTGCCTCCTCAACAGGGGAGGAGATTTCACCCCTCCACTTT. Translated: CASSTGEEISPLHF.

This clone was seen just once. V usage is TRBV7-2 and J usage is TRBJ1-2; possibly TRBD1 for D (5 bases). The CDR3 consists of 13 residues. Germline CDR1 and CDR2: SGHTA and FQGNSA. V shed 5 bases and J shed 7 bases, with 14 bases lying between them. The CDR3 DNA sequence: TGTGCCAGCAGCCTCCAGGGCCGGAGTGGCTACACCTTC. Protein: CASSLQGRSGYTF.

The rearrangement links TRBV25-1 to TRBJ2-2, with TRBD1 as a possible D gene (6 bases). The CDR3 has 14 amino acids. Germline CDR1 MGHDK, CDR2 SYGVNS. V was pared by 2 bases and J by 4 bases, with 8 bases between. The chain's CDR3 is CASSEQGSTGELFF. The CDR3 nucleotides are TGTGCCAGCAGTGAACAGGGGTCCACCGGGGAGCTGTTTTTT.

V gene TRBV2 combines with J gene TRBJ2-7; the match to TRBD1 covers 7 bases. Germline assignment: CDR1 SNHLY and CDR2 FYNNEI. Trimming removed 4 bases from V and 6 bases from J; junction bases left unmatched: 9. This CDR3 contains 14 residues. CDR3 nucleotides: TGTGCCAGCAGTGTCTTGGGACAGAGGGTCGAGCAGTACTTC. It yields the protein CASSVLGQRVEQYF.

The chain couples TRBV29-1 to TRBJ1-5; weak D call: TRBD1 (5 bases). V lost 4 bases and J 5 bases, leaving 12 bases between the germline ends. From germline, CDR1 is SQVTM and CDR2 ANQGSEA. This CDR3 is built from 13 residues. CDR3 coding DNA: TGCAGCGTTGGGGGGGGGACTGATCAGCCCCAGCATTTT. This codes for CSVGGGTDQPQHF.

V usage is TRBV11-2 and J usage is TRBJ2-5; 9 nucleotides match TRBD1. Losses at the gene ends were 5 bases for V and 5 bases for J; bases not matched to a gene: 9. This CDR3 is 15 amino acids long. The germline V gene encodes CDR1 SGHAT and CDR2 FQNNGV. CDR3 region: CASSPSGTGKETQYF. The DNA for the CDR3 is TGTGCCAGCAGCCCTTCCGGGACAGGGAAGGAGACCCAGTACTTC.

In its sample, this clone was seen a few times. The V call is TRBV4-1, the J call TRBJ2-1; the match to TRBD2 covers 8 bases. The length of the CDR3 is 15 residues. Looked up from germline, CDR1 is MGHRA and CDR2 is YSYEKL. Losses at the gene ends were 1 base for V and 8 bases for J; bases not matched to a gene: 7. The chain's CDR3 is CASSQAGGPVDEQFF. CDR3 sequence (DNA): TGCGCCAGCAGCCAAGCGGGAGGGCCCGTAGATGAGCAGTTCTTC.

The chain has TRBV27 and TRBJ1-1; possibly TRBD1 for D (6 bases). CDR1 is MNHEY, CDR2 SMNVEV, per germline (reference sequence). Trimming stripped 3 bases from V and 4 bases from J, with 9 bases between. The CDR3 contains 13 residues. The CDR3 DNA reads TGTGCCAGCAGTTTTCTGGGGGCCACTGAAGCTTTCTTT. This sequence encodes CASSFLGATEAFF.

V is TRBV9 and J is TRBJ2-1; 9 nucleotides align to TRBD2. Germline trimming cut 0 bases from V and 4 bases from J; bases unmatched to any gene: 8. The CDR3 length is 17 residues. Germline assignment: CDR1 SGDLS and CDR2 YYNGEE. The CDR3 spells CASSVASAGGQYNEQFF. CDR3 bases: TGTGCCAGCAGCGTAGCTTCAGCGGGGGGACAATACAATGAGCAGTTCTTC.

The rearrangement links TRBV7-2 to TRBJ2-5; a weak D match, TRBD2 (7 bases). Per germline, CDR1 SGHTA and CDR2 FQGNSA. The V gene lost 5 bases and the J gene lost 2 bases, with 15 bases spanning the gap. This CDR3 spans 15 amino acids. CDR3 bases: TGTGCCAGCAGCGACAGGAGGGGGGGGCAAGAGACCCAGTACTTC. Translating it yields CASSDRRGGQETQYF.

The chain joins TRBV25-1 to TRBJ2-5; D is ambiguous. The ends were cut back, 2 bases at V and 5 bases at J, with 6 bases in the middle. There are 12 residues in the CDR3. Germline-derived CDR1 and CDR2 are MGHDK and SYGVNS. This chain's CDR3 is CASSELVETQYF. CDR3 DNA: TGTGCCAGCAGTGAACTCGTGGAGACCCAGTACTTC.

This clone was observed once. The chain uses TRBV27 and TRBJ1-3; the D gene is possibly TRBD1 (6 bases). V lost 5 bases and J 4 bases, leaving 15 bases between the germline ends. The CDR3 spans 15 residues. The germline V gene has CDR1 MNHEY and CDR2 SMNVEV (reference sequence). This chain's CDR3 is CASSLFSGTGNTIYF. The CDR3 DNA reads TGTGCCAGCAGTCTATTCTCCGGGACAGGAAACACCATATATTTT.

The DNA of the CDR3 is TGTGCCAGCAGTATCCCGGGACAGGGGCATGAAAAACTGTTTTTT. Its protein product is CASSIPGQGHEKLFF. This chain connects TRBV25-1 to TRBJ1-4; TRBD1 matches 10 bases. The germline gives CDR1 MGHDK, CDR2 SYGVNS. The CDR3 is made up of 15 amino acids. V was pared by 5 bases and J by 6 bases, with 6 bases of the junction left unmatched.

The gene calls are TRBV6-6 and TRBJ1-1; no firm D call. V shed 2 bases and J shed 0 bases, with 4 bases lying between them. From germline, CDR1 is MNHNY and CDR2 SVGAGI (reference sequence). CDR3 length equals 13 residues. CDR3: CASSYSLNTEAFF. In DNA, the CDR3 is TGTGCCAGCAGTTACAGCTTGAACACTGAAGCTTTCTTT.

The chain carries TRBV30 and TRBJ1-1; 8 nucleotides match TRBD1. Per germline, CDR1 GTSNPN and CDR2 SVGIG (reference sequence). The CDR3 is 13 residues long. V gave up 3 bases and J gave up 3 bases; unmatched junction bases: 3. The CDR3 sequence: CAWSQGAYTEAFF. The CDR3 region has the DNA TGTGCCTGGAGCCAGGGGGCTTACACTGAAGCTTTCTTT.

V is TRBV6-4 and J is TRBJ2-1; a possible D gene is TRBD2 (6 bases). The germline V and J ends were trimmed by 4 bases and 5 bases, with 15 bases remaining between them. The CDR3 runs to 15 residues. CDR1 and CDR2 (germline): MRHNA, SNTAGT. In DNA, the CDR3 is TGTGCCAGCAGTGCAGACGGGAGTGCCAACAATGAGCAGTTCTTC. Protein sequence: CASSADGSANNEQFF.